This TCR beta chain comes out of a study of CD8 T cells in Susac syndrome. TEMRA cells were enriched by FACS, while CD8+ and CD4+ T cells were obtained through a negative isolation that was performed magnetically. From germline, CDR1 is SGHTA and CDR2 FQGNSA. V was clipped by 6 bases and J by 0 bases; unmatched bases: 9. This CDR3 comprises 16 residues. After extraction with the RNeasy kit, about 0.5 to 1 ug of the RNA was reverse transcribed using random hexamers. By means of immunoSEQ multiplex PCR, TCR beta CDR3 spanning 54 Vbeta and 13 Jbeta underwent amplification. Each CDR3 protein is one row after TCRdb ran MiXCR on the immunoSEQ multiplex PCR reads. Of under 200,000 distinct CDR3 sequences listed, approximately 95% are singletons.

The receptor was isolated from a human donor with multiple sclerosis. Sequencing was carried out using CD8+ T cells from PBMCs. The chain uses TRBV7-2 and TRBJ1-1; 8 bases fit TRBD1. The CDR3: CASRTGTGDMNTEAFF. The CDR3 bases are TGTGCCAGCAGGACCGGGACAGGTGACATGAACACTGAAGCTTTCTTT.